This T cell receptor beta chain was recorded in a study of T-cell reconstitution after alpha-beta-depleted transplantation in children. As it was prepared, the TCRbeta library received unique molecular identifiers. In TCRdb, the PCR reads were re-called with MiXCR into one record per CDR3 protein. The sample yields approximately 520,000 distinct CDR3 sequences, 30% to 35% seen once. The CDR3 has 17 amino acids. Per germline, CDR1 DFQATT and CDR2 SNEGSKA (reference sequence). Trimming at V came to 2 bases and at J to 4 bases, leaving 7 bases not matched to a gene. The source is a human donor who donated a stem cell graft to a child with aplastic anemia. This specimen consisted of PBMCs from the stem cell graft donor, obtained from the stem cell graft. This chain links TRBV20-1 with TRBJ2-3, with 15 bases identical to TRBD2. The CDR3 region has the DNA TGCAGTGCTAGACTTCCGGGACTAGCGGGAGGACCAGATACGCAGTATTTT. It is translated as CSARLPGLAGGPDTQYF.